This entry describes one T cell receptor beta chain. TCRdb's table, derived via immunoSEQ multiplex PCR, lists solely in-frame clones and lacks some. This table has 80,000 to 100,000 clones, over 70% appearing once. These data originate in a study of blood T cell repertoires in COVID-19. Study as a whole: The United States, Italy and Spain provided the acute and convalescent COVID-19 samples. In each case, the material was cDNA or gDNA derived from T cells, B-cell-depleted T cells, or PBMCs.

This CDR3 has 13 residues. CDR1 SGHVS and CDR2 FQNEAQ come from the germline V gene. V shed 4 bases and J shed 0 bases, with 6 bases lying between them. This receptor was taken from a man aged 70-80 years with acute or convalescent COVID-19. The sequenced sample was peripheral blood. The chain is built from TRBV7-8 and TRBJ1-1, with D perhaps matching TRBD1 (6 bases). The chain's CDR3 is CASSWTVNTEAFF. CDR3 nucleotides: TGTGCCAGCAGCTGGACAGTGAACACTGAAGCTTTCTTT.